This T cell receptor beta chain appears in the sequencing data of a study of CD8 T cells in ankylosing spondylitis. A single record per CDR3 protein comes from TCRdb applying MiXCR to the 5' RACE reads. The top ten hold around 3.5% of the sample, which has around 490,000 distinct CDR3 sequences, approximately 5% seen once. The CDR3 covers 13 residues. V was trimmed by 10 bases and J by 3 bases, leaving 13 bases between them. The study's findings and limits: A TCR beta motif of roughly 8 highly homologous variants appeared characteristic of ankylosing spondylitis blood.

This clonotype came up many times. The antigen is undetermined. The V and J genes are TRBV12-3 or TRBV12-4 and TRBJ2-1; a possible D gene is TRBD1 (7 bases). Sequencing input: blood, either unsorted or a sorted T cell fraction (not recorded which). The source is a male donor with ankylosing spondylitis. For the CDR3, the DNA is TGTGCCAACCAGGGGGGAGGCTACAATGAGCAGTTCTTC. Its translation: CANQGGGYNEQFF.